The present entry profiles one TCR beta chain with its context. The antigen remains undetermined. These data originate in a study of graft-versus-host responses after intestinal transplantation. Study-wide results and caveats: In patients with graft-donor T cell macrochimerism, allograft graft-versus-host to host-versus-graft clonal ratios were high.

Trimming took off 4 bases at V and 5 bases at J, with 24 bases between the two ends. Germline V gives CDR1 SGHRS, CDR2 YFSETQ. CDR3 length: 17 amino acids. Generated by immunoSEQ multiplex PCR, the TCRdb table keeps only in-frame clones and is missing some. Among approximately 100,000 clones, 90% were seen once, and the ten largest hold around 0.11%. The clonotype originates from a human donor who received an intestinal transplant. This specimen was unstimulated CD4+ T cells sorted from spleen or lymph node cells, taken before intestinal transplant. The V and J genes are TRBV5-1 and TRBJ2-5; D is possibly TRBD2 (5 bases). DNA of the CDR3: TGCGCCAGCAGCCCCGGTGGAAGCCCTGGAACGGGGGAGACCCAGTACTTC. Translating it yields CASSPGGSPGTGETQYF.